Detailed here is one T cell receptor beta chain. The antigen remains unidentified. Sequenced by immunoSEQ multiplex PCR; TCRdb stores in-frame clones only, minus some. This sample has some 94,000 clones; roughly four fifths occur once, and the top ten carry around 25%. This CDR3 spans 12 amino acids. Germline V gives CDR1 MDHEN, CDR2 SYDVKM. The V end was cut by 6 bases, the J end by 6 bases, with 10 bases between. The study treated chemo-refractory metastatic non-small-cell lung cancer patients with focal radiation plus ipilimumab CTLA-4 blockade. This specimen comes from a study of radiotherapy plus CTLA-4 blockade in lung cancer. Whole-study results and caveats: How blood T cell clones changed early, along with interferon-beta, reportedly forecast response best. Following radiotherapy plus ipilimumab, tumor-derived TCR clones expanded in the blood.

The chain couples TRBV28 to TRBJ2-3, with a tentative D call TRBD2 (6 bases). This sample comprised peripheral blood, obtained from a patient treated with radiotherapy plus ipilimumab. The clonotype originates from a human donor with non-small cell lung cancer that progressed on radiotherapy plus ipilimumab. The CDR3 nucleotides read TGTGCCAGCAGCCCACGGGGGGATACGCAGTATTTT. It encodes CASSPRGDTQYF.